This entry concerns a single T cell receptor beta chain. The target of this receptor is not known. The sample holds no much larger clone one base away, and base qualities are not on file. The sample comes from a study of CD8+CD57+ T cells in acquired aplastic anemia (dated by TCRdb to the late 2010s). In the study overall: A mean of around 3.3 ug of DNA, ranging from roughly 0.19 to 27.4 ug, was extracted from sorted CD4+ and CD8+ cells. A CD8+CD57+ expansion meant a frequency higher than the mean frequency seen in healthy subjects.

The research as a whole found: Although 25 to 30 CD8+ CDR3 sequences were shared by patients and controls, these sequences appeared highly expressed in patients and within the immunodominant clones of patients. CD8+ Simpson's diversity did not differ significantly between patients and healthy controls (P=0.060).

Genomic DNA served as template for TCR beta VDJ combination and CDR3 sequence profiling. An Illumina HiSeq 2000 was the platform used for TCR repertoire sequencing. The study's processing was this. Repertoire assessment relied on Simpson's diversity index, CDR3 size and DJ length profiles, and TRBV/TRBJ rearrangement plots. Whichever DNA sequence was most abundant in the deep sequencing data was defined as the immunodominant clone. CDR3 amino acid sequences were screened for sharing across subjects and compared with published repertoires and the VDJdb database. Using fastp at Q25 and MiXCR, TCRdb reprocessed the public reads and kept productive beta chains. Rows merge per CDR3 protein into single entries with the most common DNA and genes. The V and J calls reflect TCRdb's pipeline rather than the authors' work. Present in this sample are about 170,000 distinct CDR3 sequences, around 48% of which were seen just once. The ten largest clones capture roughly 1.2% of the sample.

As encoded in the germline V gene, CDR1 is SQVTM while CDR2 is ANQGSEA. At the junction V is shortened by 2 bases and J by 3 bases, with 10 bases in between. The cysteine opens and the phenylalanine closes a CDR3 of 13 amino acids. Only the CDR3 DNA is retained, 39 bases long and in frame from the first base. Flow cytometry had shown CD8+CD57+ cell expansion in the patients selected for sequencing. Every patient had severe acquired aplastic anemia, diagnosed using the International Study of Aplastic Anemia and Agranulocytosis and Camitta criteria. At the time blood was sampled, none of the patients had received any therapy. In the study, sorted CD4+ and CD8+ blood T cells from patients with severe aplastic anemia and from healthy subjects underwent deep sequencing of TCR repertoires. In the USA, patient enrollment took place under clinicaltrials.gov protocols 00001620, 01623167, 00001397, 00071045, 00081523 and 00961064. Ficoll-Paque density gradient centrifugation was used to isolate peripheral blood mononuclear cells. Before DNA extraction, CD4+ and CD8+ T cells were sorted with FACS or magnetic beads.

The TCR originated in a human donor with aplastic anemia. Material: sorted CD4+, CD8+, or CD8+CD57+ T cells (not recorded which) from PBMCs. The sequence is built from TRBV29-1 and TRBJ1-1, with the D gene too uncertain to name. The CDR3 protein: CSVEPHQDTEAFF. The DNA reads TGCAGCGTTGAACCCCATCAGGACACTGAAGCTTTCTTT.